The TCR beta chain under discussion was sequenced for a study of T cell responses to AZD1222 COVID-19 vaccine. Here immunoSEQ multiplex PCR was the method, and the copy in TCRdb shows in-frame clones only, minus some. Among about 120,000 clones listed, 87% were seen once. Source: peripheral blood, taken on day 0 of AZD1222 vaccination. The receptor was derived from an adult in good health.

The CDR3 DNA sequence: TGTGCCAGCAGTCCCGGGACAACGGGCAAGGATACGCAGTATTTT. Translation: CASSPGTTGKDTQYF. The V and J genes are TRBV9 and TRBJ2-3, with a possible D match to TRBD1 (6 bases). V was shortened by 5 bases and J by 6 bases, with 19 bases between the two germline ends. CDR3 length equals 15 residues. The germline gives CDR1 SGDLS, CDR2 YYNGEE.